What follows is one TCR beta chain and its context. This clone was seen a handful of times. Its antigen remains undetermined. No per-base quality is available; no much larger clone lies one base away. Participants in the prospective study were enrolled through a virtual design, were aged roughly 18 to 90 years, and lived in approximately 24 United States geographic areas. In the prospective study, participants were assigned to cohorts based on the clinical history participants reported in a screening survey and a study questionnaire. Exposed participants had been in contact with someone with a PCR-confirmed or clinician-diagnosed COVID-19 case within 2 weeks of study entry. In the prospective study, whole blood, serum and a nasopharyngeal or oropharyngeal swab were collected from each participant by mobile phlebotomists. Over a roughly 2-month period, participants in the prospective study had the option of providing additional blood draws and questionnaires. Before DNA extraction, blood samples from the prospective study were shipped at room temperature or frozen.

The sample comes from a study of blood T cell repertoires in COVID-19 (dated by TCRdb to 2018 to 2020). Study-wide context: Collaborator samples came from the United States, Italy and Spain and covered acute and convalescent phases of COVID-19. The samples were drawn from the first 160 participants of the ongoing ImmuneRACE study and from 1,200 or so subjects provided by 6 global collaborators. Where available, HLA class I and class II types were taken from metadata supplied by the sample provider and were not determined by assay-based typing. A de-identified subject ID, COVID-19 status, age in years and sex were almost always included in the sample metadata. Subjects who had been exposed to COVID-19, were actively infected with it, or had recovered from it provided the deeply sampled blood TCRbeta repertoires that made up the dataset. A freely available public database, intended as a resource for researchers studying the immune response to SARS-CoV-2, is where the repertoires were released. The material from the prospective study consisted of cDNA or gDNA derived from T cells, B-cell-depleted T cells, or PBMCs. What the work shows at the level of the full study, not this receptor alone: Clinical and demographic metadata were provided uncurated, with the amount varying by source and participant.

TCRbeta CDR3 regions were amplified from genomic DNA using the immunoSEQ Assay, a bias-controlled multiplex PCR. For the original study's pipeline: The number of nucleated cells in each sample was estimated by amplification of reference gene primers within the assay. Sequence reads were collapsed and filtered to measure the absolute abundance of every unique TCRbeta CDR3 rearrangement. Productive Simpson clonality was computed per sample as the square root of Simpson's diversity index over productive rearrangements. TCRdb provides this immuneACCESS table in a form limited to in-frame rearrangements. Some clones are lacking; in checked studies, under half of them reflect an unresolved V gene, and why the rest are absent is not known. That table is the source of V, J and clone size, and D and trimming were worked out from the DNA. This sample has 140,000 to 150,000 clones in its table, and 75% to 90% of those were observed once. Over 4% of the sample is held by the ten biggest clonotypes.

The germline V gene yields SGHRS for CDR1 and YFSETQ for CDR2. V loses 4 bases, J loses 4 bases, and the germline ends lie 11 bases apart. The CDR3 starts with the cysteine, ends with the phenylalanine, and has 14 residues. The only DNA kept is the CDR3, 42 bases in frame from the first base. This chain is built from TRBV5-1 and TRBJ1-4, with no confidently assigned D gene. Sequencing was carried out using PBMCs or T cells enriched from blood (not recorded which). The source of this sequence is a woman aged 40 to 49 who had been exposed to COVID-19. The CDR3 region has the sequence CASSPLGGNEKLFF. In nucleotides, the sequence is TGCGCCAGCAGCCCCCTGGGAGGTAATGAAAAACTGTTTTTT.